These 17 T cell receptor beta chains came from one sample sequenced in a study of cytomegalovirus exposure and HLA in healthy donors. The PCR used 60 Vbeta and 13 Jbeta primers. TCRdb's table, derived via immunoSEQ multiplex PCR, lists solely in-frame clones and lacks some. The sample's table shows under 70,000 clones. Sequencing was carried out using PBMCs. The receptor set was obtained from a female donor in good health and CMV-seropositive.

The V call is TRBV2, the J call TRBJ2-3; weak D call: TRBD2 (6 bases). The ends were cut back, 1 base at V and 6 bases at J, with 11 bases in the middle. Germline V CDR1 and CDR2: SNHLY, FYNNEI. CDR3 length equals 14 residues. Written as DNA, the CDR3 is TGTGCCAGCAGTGAAGAGGCGGGGTACGATACGCAGTATTTT. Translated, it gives CASSEEAGYDTQYF.

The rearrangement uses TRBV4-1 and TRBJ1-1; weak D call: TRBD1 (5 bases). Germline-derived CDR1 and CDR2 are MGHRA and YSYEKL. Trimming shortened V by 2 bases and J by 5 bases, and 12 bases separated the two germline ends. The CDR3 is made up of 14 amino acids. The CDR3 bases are TGCGCCAGCAGCCAACCCTGGGGGGGAACTGAAGCTTTCTTT. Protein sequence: CASSQPWGGTEAFF.

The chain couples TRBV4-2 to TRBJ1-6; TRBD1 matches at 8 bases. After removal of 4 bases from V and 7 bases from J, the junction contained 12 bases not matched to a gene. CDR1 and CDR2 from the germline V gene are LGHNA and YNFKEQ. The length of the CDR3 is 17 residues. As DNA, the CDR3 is TGTGCCAGCAGCCCTAACCTCCCGACAGGGGCAAATTCACCCCTCCACTTT. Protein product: CASSPNLPTGANSPLHF.

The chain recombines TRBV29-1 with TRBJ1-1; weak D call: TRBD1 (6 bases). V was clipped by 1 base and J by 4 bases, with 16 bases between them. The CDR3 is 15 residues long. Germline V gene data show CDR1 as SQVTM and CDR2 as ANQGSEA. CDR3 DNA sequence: TGCAGCGTTGAAGTGGGGACAACCGAGATCACTGAAGCTTTCTTT. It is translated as CSVEVGTTEITEAFF.

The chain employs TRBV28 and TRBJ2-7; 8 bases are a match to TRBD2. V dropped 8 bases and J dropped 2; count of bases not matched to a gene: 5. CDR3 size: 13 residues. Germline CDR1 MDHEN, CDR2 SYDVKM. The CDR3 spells CASGLANPYEQYF. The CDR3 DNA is TGTGCCAGCGGACTAGCTAATCCCTACGAGCAGTACTTC.

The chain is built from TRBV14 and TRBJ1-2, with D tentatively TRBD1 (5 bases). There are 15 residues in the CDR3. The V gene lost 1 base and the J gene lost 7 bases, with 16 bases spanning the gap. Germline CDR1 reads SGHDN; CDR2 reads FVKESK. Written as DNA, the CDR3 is TGTGCCAGCAGCCAAGTTCAGGGTTCGCCGCGTGGCTACACCTTC. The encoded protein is CASSQVQGSPRGYTF.

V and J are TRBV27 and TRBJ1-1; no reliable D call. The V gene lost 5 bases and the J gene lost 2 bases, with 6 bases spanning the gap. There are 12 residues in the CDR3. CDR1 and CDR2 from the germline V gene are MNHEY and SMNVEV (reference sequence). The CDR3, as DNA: TGTGCCAGCAGTCCTATTAACACTGAAGCTTTCTTT. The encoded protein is CASSPINTEAFF.

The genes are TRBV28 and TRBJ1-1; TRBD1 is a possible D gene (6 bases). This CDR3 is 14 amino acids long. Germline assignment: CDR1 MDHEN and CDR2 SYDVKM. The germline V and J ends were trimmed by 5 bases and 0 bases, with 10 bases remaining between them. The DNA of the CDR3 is TGTGCCAGCAGTCTCAGGGGACTGAACACTGAAGCTTTCTTT. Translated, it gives CASSLRGLNTEAFF.

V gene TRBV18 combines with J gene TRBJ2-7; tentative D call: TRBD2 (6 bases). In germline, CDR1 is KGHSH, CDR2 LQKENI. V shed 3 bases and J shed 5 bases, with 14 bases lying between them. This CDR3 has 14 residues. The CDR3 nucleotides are TGTGCCAGCTCACCCTTAGGGACGGGGGACGAGCAGTACTTC. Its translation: CASSPLGTGDEQYF.

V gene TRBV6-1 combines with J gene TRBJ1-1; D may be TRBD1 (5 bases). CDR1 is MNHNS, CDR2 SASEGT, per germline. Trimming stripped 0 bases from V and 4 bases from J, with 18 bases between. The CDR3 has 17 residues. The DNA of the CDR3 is TGTGCCAGCAGTGAAGCGCTTAGTTTGGGGGGACGCACTGAAGCTTTCTTT. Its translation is CASSEALSLGGRTEAFF.

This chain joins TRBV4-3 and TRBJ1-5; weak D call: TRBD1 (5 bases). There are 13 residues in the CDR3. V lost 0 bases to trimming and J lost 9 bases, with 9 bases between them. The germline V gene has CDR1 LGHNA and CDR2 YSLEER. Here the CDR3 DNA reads TGCGCCAGCAGCCAAGACAGGGAAAGGCCCCAGCATTTT. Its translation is CASSQDRERPQHF.

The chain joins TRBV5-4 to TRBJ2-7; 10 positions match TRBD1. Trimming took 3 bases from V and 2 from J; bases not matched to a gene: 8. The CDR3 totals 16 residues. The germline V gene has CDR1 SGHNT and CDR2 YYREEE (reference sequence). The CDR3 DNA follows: TGTGCCAGCAGCTGGGCTCCGGGACAGGGGACCTACGAGCAGTACTTC. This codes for CASSWAPGQGTYEQYF.

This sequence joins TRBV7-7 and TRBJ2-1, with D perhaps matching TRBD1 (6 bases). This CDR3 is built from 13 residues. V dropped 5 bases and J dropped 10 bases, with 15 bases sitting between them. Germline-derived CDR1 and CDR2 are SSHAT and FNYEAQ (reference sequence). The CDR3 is CASSLGQSGEQFF. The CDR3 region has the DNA TGTGCCAGCAGCCTAGGACAGTCCGGGGAGCAGTTCTTC.

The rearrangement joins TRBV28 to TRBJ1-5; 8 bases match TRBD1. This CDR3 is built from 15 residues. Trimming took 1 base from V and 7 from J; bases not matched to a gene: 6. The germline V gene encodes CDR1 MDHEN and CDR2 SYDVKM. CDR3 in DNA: TGTGCCAGCAGTTTATTCCGACAGGGGAAGCAGCCCCAGCATTTT. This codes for CASSLFRQGKQPQHF.

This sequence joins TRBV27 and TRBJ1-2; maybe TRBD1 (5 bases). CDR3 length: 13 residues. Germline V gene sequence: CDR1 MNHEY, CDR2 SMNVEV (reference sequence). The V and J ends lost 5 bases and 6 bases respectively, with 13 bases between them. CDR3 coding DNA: TGTGCCAGCAGTCTCCCGGGGGGAGATGGCTACACCTTC. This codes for CASSLPGGDGYTF.

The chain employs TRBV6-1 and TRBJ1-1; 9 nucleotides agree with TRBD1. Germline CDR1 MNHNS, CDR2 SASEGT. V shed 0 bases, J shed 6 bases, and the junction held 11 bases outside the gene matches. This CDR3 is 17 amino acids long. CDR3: CASSEAEMTGGISEAFF. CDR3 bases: TGTGCCAGCAGTGAAGCGGAAATGACAGGGGGTATCTCTGAAGCTTTCTTT.

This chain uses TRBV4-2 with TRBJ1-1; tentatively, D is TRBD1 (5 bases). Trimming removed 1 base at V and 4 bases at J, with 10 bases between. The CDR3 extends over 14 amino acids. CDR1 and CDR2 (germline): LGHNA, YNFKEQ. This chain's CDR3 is CASSQAGGRTEAFF. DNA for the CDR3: TGTGCCAGCAGCCAAGCGGGGGGACGCACTGAAGCTTTCTTT.